These 17 T cell receptor beta chains came from one sample sequenced in a study of blood T cell repertoires in COVID-19. Sequenced by immunoSEQ multiplex PCR; TCRdb stores in-frame clones only, minus some. The data contain about 50,000 clones, more than 75% of them seen just once; the ten biggest clones take up about a tenth. The source material was peripheral blood. The receptors originated from a man in his forties or fifties with active COVID-19.

The chain employs TRBV6-5 and TRBJ1-5; D uncertain. CDR3 length: 13 amino acids. CDR1 MNHEY and CDR2 SVGAGI come from the germline V gene. Trimming shortened V by 6 bases and J by 1 base, and 7 bases separated the two germline ends. The chain's CDR3 is CASSRESNQPQHF. The CDR3 DNA is TGTGCCAGCAGCCGGGAGAGCAATCAGCCCCAGCATTTT.

This clone was seen just once. The chain links TRBV3-1 (or the pseudogene TRBV3-2) to TRBJ1-2; D not resolved. This CDR3 is 15 amino acids long. V shed 1 base and J shed 4 bases, with 13 bases lying between them. CDR1 is LGHDT, CDR2 YNNKEL, per germline (reference sequence). In DNA, the CDR3 is TGTGCCAGCAGCCAAGCAGAGGGTTCGAGCTATGGCTACACCTTC. Translated: CASSQAEGSSYGYTF.

The CDR3 here is CASSPGTSGGAQYF. CDR3 DNA sequence: TGTGCCAGCAGTCCCGGGACTAGCGGGGGGGCTCAGTACTTC. The J gene is TRBJ2-5, the V gene TRBV2; 16 nucleotides match TRBD2. CDR3 length: 14 amino acids. The trim removed 5 bases at V and 11 bases at J, leaving 5 bases unmatched. Per germline, CDR1 SNHLY and CDR2 FYNNEI.

The rearrangement joins TRBV9 to TRBJ2-7; D gene ambiguous. The CDR3 extends over 14 amino acids. The germline V gene has CDR1 SGDLS and CDR2 YYNGEE. Trimming removed 0 bases at V and 2 bases at J, with 9 bases between. CDR3 coding DNA: TGTGCCAGCAGCGTAGGTTCCACTCCCTACGAGCAGTACTTC. It specifies CASSVGSTPYEQYF.

The rearrangement uses TRBV3-1 (or the pseudogene TRBV3-2) and TRBJ1-4; 10 bases align to TRBD1. The CDR3 covers 17 residues. The trim removed 0 bases at V and 6 bases at J, leaving 7 bases unmatched. CDR1 LGHDT and CDR2 YNNKEL come from the germline V gene (reference sequence). CDR3 sequence (DNA): TGTGCCAGCAGCCAAGAAAGGGGAGGGACAGGGGATGAAAAACTGTTTTTT. This translates into CASSQERGGTGDEKLFF.

The rearrangement joins TRBV6-5 to TRBJ2-5, with 7 positions matching TRBD1. This CDR3 is 14 amino acids long. V was pared by 7 bases and J by 0 bases, with 5 bases of the junction left unmatched. CDR1 is MNHEY, CDR2 SVGAGI, per germline. DNA for the CDR3: TGTGCCAGCACCCCAGACAGGGACCAAGAGACCCAGTACTTC. Encoded protein: CASTPDRDQETQYF.

This clone was seen just once. The chain employs TRBV4-1 and TRBJ2-7; 7 bases agree with TRBD2. After removal of 0 bases from V and 2 bases from J, the junction contained 4 bases not matched to a gene. CDR1 is MGHRA, CDR2 YSYEKL, per germline. The CDR3 spans 15 residues. CDR3 DNA sequence: TGCGCCAGCAGCCAAGATCCAAGCGGGACCTACGAGCAGTACTTC. Translating gives CASSQDPSGTYEQYF.

In this sample, this clone turned up once. The rearrangement uses TRBV15 and TRBJ1-2; perhaps TRBD1 as D (6 bases). Per the germline V gene, CDR1 is LNHNV and CDR2 is YYDKDF (reference sequence). The CDR3 is 15 residues long. Trimming stripped 4 bases from V and 9 bases from J, with 21 bases between. CDR3 amino acids: CATSKRGGTGNSYTF. The CDR3 DNA reads as TGTGCCACCAGCAAACGGGGGGGCACGGGGAATAGCTACACCTTC.

The chain joins TRBV7-9 to TRBJ1-2, with TRBD1 matching 9 bases. The junction had 9 bases not matched to a gene; V was cut back by 5 bases and J by 2 bases. Germline lookup yields CDR1 SEHNR and CDR2 FQNEAQ (reference sequence). The CDR3 covers 16 residues. CDR3 nucleotide sequence: TGTGCCAGCAGCCTAATTCACAGGGGGCGAAACTATGGCTACACCTTC. Amino acid sequence: CASSLIHRGRNYGYTF.

The chain uses TRBV10-3 and TRBJ2-3, with 10 bases lining up with TRBD1. The germline gives CDR1 ENHRY, CDR2 SYGVKD. The J segment lost 4 bases and the V segment lost 3 bases, leaving 4 bases of the junction unmatched. This CDR3 region has 15 residues. CDR3 region: CAISDLGQGADTQYF. The CDR3 DNA is TGTGCCATCAGTGACCTCGGACAGGGGGCAGATACGCAGTATTTT.

This chain joins TRBV5-1 and TRBJ1-2; TRBD1 matches 7 bases. The junction had 3 bases not matched to a gene; V was cut back by 4 bases and J by 0 bases. Germline CDR1 is SGHRS and CDR2 is YFSETQ. The CDR3 length is 14 residues. The CDR3 region is CASSRDSANYGYTF. CDR3 DNA: TGCGCCAGCAGCCGGGACAGCGCTAACTATGGCTACACCTTC.

CDR3 nucleotide sequence: TGTGCCACCAGTGCGGGGGGCACAGATACGCAGTATTTT. Translating it yields CATSAGGTDTQYF. This chain connects TRBV24-1 to TRBJ2-3; D might be TRBD2 (6 bases). Germline assignment: CDR1 KGHDR and CDR2 SFDVKD. The V and J ends lost 5 bases and 1 base respectively, with 6 bases between them. The CDR3 runs 13 residues.

The chain recombines TRBV12-3 or TRBV12-4 with TRBJ2-7; no clear D. This CDR3 is 12 amino acids long. The V end lost 2 bases, the J end lost 4 bases, and 6 bases lay between the germline ends. For the CDR3, the DNA is TGTGCCAGCAGTTTATACAGATACGAGCAGTACTTC. Translation: CASSLYRYEQYF.

The chain is built from TRBV20-1 and TRBJ2-7; 8 bases map to TRBD2. J was trimmed by 2 bases and V by 3 bases; bases with no gene match: 3. Germline CDR1 and CDR2: DFQATT and SNEGSKA (reference sequence). The CDR3 spans 13 residues. CDR3 bases: TGCAGTGCTAGTAAGCGGGAGCCCTACGAGCAGTACTTC. It encodes CSASKREPYEQYF.

Points on this clone: The junction shows a germline mismatch at one end, possibly a read error. V usage is TRBV7-7 and J usage is TRBJ2-5; maybe TRBD1 (6 bases). The CDR3 loop spans 14 amino acids. Germline assignment: CDR1 SSHAT and CDR2 FNYEAQ (reference sequence). CDR3 sequence (DNA): TGTGCTAGCAGCCAGTCAGGGGAAGGGGAGACCCAGTACTTC. Protein sequence: CASSQSGEGETQYF. The whole variable domain, remainder taken from reference TRBV7-7 and TRBJ2-5, is GAGVSQSPRYKVTKRGQDVTLRCDPISSHATLYWYQQALGQGPEFLTYFNYEAQPDKSGLPSDRFSAERPEGSISTLTIQRTEQRDSAMYRCASSQSGEGETQYFGPGTRLLVL.

The chain couples TRBV19 to TRBJ1-1, with 8 bases that match TRBD1. The CDR3 extends over 14 amino acids. J gave up 5 bases and V 5 bases, and 7 bases lay outside the gene matches. CDR1 LNHDA and CDR2 SQIVND come from the germline V gene (reference sequence). CDR3 amino acids: CASSVQGVGTEAFF. The CDR3 nucleotides are TGTGCCAGTAGTGTACAGGGGGTAGGGACTGAAGCTTTCTTT.

V and J are TRBV9 and TRBJ2-1; tentatively, D is TRBD2 (5 bases). Germline V gene data show CDR1 as SGDLS and CDR2 as YYNGEE. With 3 bases removed from V and 3 bases from J, the gap between germline ends came to 10 bases. The CDR3 spans 14 residues. The CDR3 protein is CASSATGVYNEQFF. For the CDR3, the DNA is TGTGCCAGCAGCGCCACCGGGGTCTACAATGAGCAGTTCTTC.